A single sample gave rise to the 10 T cell receptor beta chains below, sequenced in a study of identifying expanded T cells in peripheral blood. Method: immunoSEQ multiplex PCR; TCRdb's copy keeps in-frame clones and lacks some. The table records about 74,000 clones, 80% to 90% of them present only once. Sequenced: blood. Receptors were obtained from a person aged 18-69 years in good health.

V usage is TRBV28 and J usage is TRBJ2-3; D not resolved. There are 14 residues in the CDR3. Germline lookup yields CDR1 MDHEN and CDR2 SYDVKM. The ends were cut back, 6 bases at V and 1 base at J, with 11 bases in the middle. The CDR3 DNA follows: TGTGCCAGCAGCTTTAGGGCTCGCACAGATACGCAGTATTTT. As protein: CASSFRARTDTQYF.

The chain joins TRBV5-1 to TRBJ2-3, with 9 bases identical to TRBD1. V lost 3 bases, J lost 6 bases, and 8 bases stayed unmatched. Germline CDR1 SGHRS, CDR2 YFSETQ. The CDR3 length is 15 residues. CDR3 in amino acids: CASSYGTGRNDTQYF. The DNA for the CDR3 is TGCGCCAGCAGCTACGGGACAGGGAGAAACGATACGCAGTATTTT.

V and J are TRBV19 and TRBJ1-5, with a possible D match to TRBD1 (5 bases). This CDR3 region has 15 residues. Germline V gene data show CDR1 as LNHDA and CDR2 as SQIVND (reference sequence). V was pared by 5 bases and J by 7 bases, with 18 bases between. CDR3 sequence (DNA): TGTGCCAGTAGTCCCCCGTCAGGGTCTTACCAGCCCCAGCATTTT. It translates to CASSPPSGSYQPQHF.

This chain uses TRBV5-4 with TRBJ2-3; the match to TRBD2 covers 9 bases. The germline gives CDR1 SGHNT, CDR2 YYREEE (reference sequence). The CDR3 consists of 16 residues. The trim removed 4 bases at V and 2 bases at J, leaving 8 bases unmatched. This chain's CDR3 is CASSTPAGGVTDTQYF. CDR3 coding DNA: TGTGCCAGCAGCACCCCTGCGGGGGGGGTCACAGATACGCAGTATTTT.

This chain connects TRBV6-5 to TRBJ1-2; D unresolved. The CDR3 spans 12 residues. Germline V gene sequence: CDR1 MNHEY, CDR2 SVGAGI. V dropped 1 base and J dropped 4 bases, with 4 bases sitting between them. CDR3 nucleotide sequence: TGTGCCAGCAGTTACTTTGGCTATGGCTACACCTTC. Amino acid sequence: CASSYFGYGYTF.

J is TRBJ2-1 and V is TRBV5-5, with a tentative D call TRBD2 (5 bases). Germline CDR1 reads SGHKS; CDR2 reads YYEKEE (reference sequence). The CDR3 spans 13 residues. Trimming took off 2 bases at V and 7 bases at J, with 10 bases between the two ends. The CDR3 DNA reads TGTGCCAGCAGCTTCTCACTAGAAAATGAGCAGTTCTTC. Its protein is CASSFSLENEQFF.

This chain joins TRBV11-3 and TRBJ1-2; weak D call: TRBD1 (5 bases). The V and J ends lost 5 bases and 8 bases respectively, with 15 bases between them. Germline V lookup: CDR1 SGHNT, CDR2 YENEEA. This CDR3 has 13 residues. In nucleotides, the CDR3 is TGTGCCAGCAGCGGCCAGCAGGGTGTAGGCTACACCTTC. Protein sequence: CASSGQQGVGYTF.

This sequence joins TRBV19 and TRBJ2-1; TRBD2 aligns across 9 bases. Germline V lookup: CDR1 LNHDA, CDR2 SQIVND (reference sequence). V lost 5 bases to trimming and J lost 6 bases; unmatched junction nucleotides: 5. The CDR3 spans 14 residues. The CDR3 sequence: CASSLSGSFNEQFF. The CDR3 nucleotides are TGTGCCAGTAGTCTTAGCGGGAGCTTCAATGAGCAGTTCTTC.

With regard to this clone: The junction shows a germline mismatch at one end, possibly a read error. The chain carries TRBV7-7 and TRBJ2-5; TRBD1 is a possible D gene (6 bases). This CDR3 has 15 amino acids. Germline V gene data show CDR1 as SSHAT and CDR2 as FNYEAQ (reference sequence). CDR3 in amino acids: CASSRRAGQQETQYF. The CDR3 coding sequence is TGTGCTAGCAGCCGAAGGGCCGGACAGCAAGAGACCCAGTACTTC.

Sample share makes this clone medium-sized. V gene TRBV11-1 combines with J gene TRBJ2-7; D is uncertain. This CDR3 has 13 amino acids. The V and J ends lost 4 bases and 7 bases respectively, with 14 bases between them. The V gene's germline CDR1 is SGHAT and CDR2 FQDESV (reference sequence). CDR3 bases: TGTGCCAGCAGCTATAGTTCGGCTCGGGAGCAGTACTTC. Translation: CASSYSSAREQYF.